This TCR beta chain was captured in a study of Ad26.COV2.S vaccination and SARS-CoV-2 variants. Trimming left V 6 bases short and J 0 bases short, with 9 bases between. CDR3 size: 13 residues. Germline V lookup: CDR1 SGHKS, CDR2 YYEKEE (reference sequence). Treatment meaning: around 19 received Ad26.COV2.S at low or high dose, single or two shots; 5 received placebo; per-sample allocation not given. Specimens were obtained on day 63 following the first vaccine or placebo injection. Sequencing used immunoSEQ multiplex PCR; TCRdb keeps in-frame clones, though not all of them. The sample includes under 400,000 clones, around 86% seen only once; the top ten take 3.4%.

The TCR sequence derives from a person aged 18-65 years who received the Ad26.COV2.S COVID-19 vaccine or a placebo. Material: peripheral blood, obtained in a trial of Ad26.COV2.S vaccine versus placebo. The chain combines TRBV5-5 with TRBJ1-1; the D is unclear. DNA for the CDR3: TGTGCCAGCACAAGAATAGTGAACACTGAAGCTTTCTTT. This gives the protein CASTRIVNTEAFF.